This passage covers 6 T cell receptor beta chains from one sample sequenced in a study of blood T cell repertoires in COVID-19. Libraries were prepared by immunoSEQ multiplex PCR; TCRdb keeps only in-frame clonotypes and omits some of them. The sample contains about 380,000 clones, over 65% of which appear only once. The sequenced sample consisted of peripheral blood. The receptors derive from a human donor with acute or convalescent COVID-19. The donor label of this sample is uncertain.

The chain employs TRBV12-3 or TRBV12-4 and TRBJ2-7, with D tentatively TRBD1 (5 bases). This CDR3 comprises 13 residues. The V end was cut by 5 bases, the J end by 4 bases, with 12 bases between. The CDR3 nucleotides are TGTGCCAGCAGTGACCAGGGTCAATACGAGCAGTACTTC. Translated: CASSDQGQYEQYF.

The rearrangement links TRBV9 to TRBJ1-1; 7 bases are shared with TRBD1. The CDR3 length is 14 residues. The ends lost 4 bases at V and 6 bases at J; junction bases unmatched: 9. Germline lookup yields CDR1 SGDLS and CDR2 YYNGEE. CDR3 amino acids: CASSRNRGWAEAFF. In DNA form, the CDR3 reads TGTGCCAGCAGCCGAAACAGGGGCTGGGCTGAAGCTTTCTTT.

The V and J genes are TRBV12-3 or TRBV12-4 and TRBJ1-2; no reliable D call. There are 13 residues in the CDR3. With 3 bases removed from V and 7 bases from J, the gap between germline ends came to 12 bases. CDR3: CASSLGRPSGYTF. For the CDR3, the DNA is TGTGCCAGCAGTTTGGGCAGGCCGTCTGGCTACACCTTC.

This clone appeared once. The V and J genes are TRBV19 and TRBJ2-7; 14 bases match TRBD2. The CDR3 is 16 amino acids. Germline trimming cut 4 bases from V and 3 bases from J; bases unmatched to any gene: 5. The germline V gene has CDR1 LNHDA and CDR2 SQIVND (reference sequence). The DNA of the CDR3 is TGTGCCAGTAGTAGCGGGACTAGCGGGAGAGGCTACGAGCAGTACTTC. Its translation: CASSSGTSGRGYEQYF.

V and J are TRBV20-1 and TRBJ2-1; D might be TRBD1 (6 bases). Germline V gene data show CDR1 as DFQATT and CDR2 as SNEGSKA (reference sequence). The CDR3 is 17 residues long. The germline V and J ends were trimmed by 3 bases and 9 bases, with 27 bases remaining between them. The CDR3 loop is CSASTIDRGRGFIEQFF. CDR3 coding DNA: TGCAGTGCTAGTACTATCGATCGGGGCAGGGGATTTATTGAGCAGTTCTTC.

This clone was seen more than once but under ten times. The gene calls are TRBV3-1 (or the pseudogene TRBV3-2) and TRBJ2-5; 10 positions agree with TRBD2. V was pared by 4 bases and J by 4 bases, with 6 bases of the junction left unmatched. Germline V CDR1 and CDR2: LGHDT, YNNKEL (reference sequence). This CDR3 contains 15 residues. In DNA, the CDR3 is TGTGCCAGCAGCCGTAATAGCGGGGGGAGAGAGACCCAGTACTTC. Its protein product is CASSRNSGGRETQYF.